A single sample gave rise to the 29 T cell receptor beta chains below, sequenced in a study of preoperative IRX-2 immunotherapy in early breast cancer. Treatment of the sample: preoperative locoregional IRX-2 cytokine immunotherapy. Profiling relied on immunoSEQ multiplex PCR, and the TCRdb table lists in-frame clones only, not all of them. Of under 15,000 clones listed, approximately 91% were seen once; the top ten hold over 25%. Collection of the sample occurred from a patient treated with IRX-2 immunotherapy. The receptors shown here come from a human donor with breast cancer.

This clone was detected a few times. The chain is built from TRBV15 and TRBJ1-5; no definite D call. The CDR3 spans 14 residues. Germline assignment: CDR1 LNHNV and CDR2 YYDKDF (reference sequence). V lost 5 bases, J lost 0 bases, and 8 bases lay in between. This CDR3 reads CATSRPGSNQPQHF. CDR3 in DNA: TGTGCCACCAGCCGCCCGGGTAGCAATCAGCCCCAGCATTTT.

The genes are TRBV6-5 and TRBJ1-1; tentative D call: TRBD1 (6 bases). Trimming cost V 0 bases and J 0 bases, with 8 bases left between them. The CDR3 extends over 15 amino acids. Germline CDR1 and CDR2: MNHEY and SVGAGI. DNA of the CDR3: TGTGCCAGCAGTTACTCGTGGACAGTGAACACTGAAGCTTTCTTT. Protein: CASSYSWTVNTEAFF.

The chain carries TRBV2 and TRBJ2-1; no clear D gene. V was cut by 6 bases and J by 13 bases, with 13 bases left in between. Germline V lookup: CDR1 SNHLY, CDR2 FYNNEI. The CDR3 contains 11 residues. As DNA, the CDR3 is TGTGCCAGCAGAGTAGACTCCGAACAGTTCTTC. This codes for CASRVDSEQFF.

The genes are TRBV19 and TRBJ1-5; tentatively, D is TRBD1 (5 bases). Trimming left V 8 bases short and J 0 bases short, with 8 bases between. Germline-derived CDR1 and CDR2 are LNHDA and SQIVND (reference sequence). The CDR3 is made up of 13 amino acids. The CDR3 spells CASGGNSNQPQHF. The CDR3 DNA is TGTGCCAGTGGGGGGAATAGCAATCAGCCCCAGCATTTT.

This clone was counted between two and nine times. V gene TRBV2 combines with J gene TRBJ2-6; 9 bases match TRBD2. CDR3 length: 17 residues. V trimming: 6 bases; J trimming: 0 bases; junction bases outside the gene matches: 6. Looked up from germline, CDR1 is SNHLY and CDR2 is FYNNEI. The DNA for the CDR3 is TGTGCCAGCAGGCGAGCGGGGGGAAGCTCTGGGGCCAACGTCCTGACTTTC. Translated, it gives CASRRAGGSSGANVLTF.

The gene calls are TRBV11-3 and TRBJ2-1; possibly TRBD2 for D (6 bases). The length of the CDR3 is 16 residues. Trimming took 3 bases from V and 7 from J, leaving 19 bases between them. In germline, CDR1 is SGHNT, CDR2 YENEEA. CDR3 sequence reads: CASSFVLRGRTNEQFF. CDR3 DNA sequence: TGTGCCAGCAGCTTTGTCCTGCGGGGTAGGACAAATGAGCAGTTCTTC.

This chain joins TRBV19 and TRBJ1-2; D possibly corresponds to TRBD1 (5 bases). The CDR3 spans 15 residues. Germline lookup yields CDR1 LNHDA and CDR2 SQIVND (reference sequence). Trimming removed 3 bases at V and 0 bases at J, with 11 bases between. CDR3 nucleotide sequence: TGTGCCAGTAGTATTGGAAGAGGGGCTAACTATGGCTACACCTTC. The encoded protein is CASSIGRGANYGYTF.

The rearrangement uses TRBV11-2 and TRBJ1-2; the match to TRBD1 covers 11 bases. The CDR3 consists of 15 residues. CDR1 is SGHAT and CDR2 is FQNNGV in the germline V gene. With V trimmed by 4 bases and J by 3 bases, 4 bases remained unmatched. This chain's CDR3 is CASSSGQGAYYGYTF. The CDR3 DNA reads as TGTGCCAGCAGCTCAGGACAGGGGGCTTACTATGGCTACACCTTC. Variable domain in full (rest from reference TRBV11-2 and TRBJ1-2): EAGVAQSPRYKIIEKRQSVAFWCNPISGHATLYWYQQILGQGPKLLIQFQNNGVVDDSQLPKDRFSAERLKGVDSTLKIQPAKLEDSAVYLCASSSGQGAYYGYTFGSGTRLTVV.

This clone was seen only once. This chain uses TRBV7-1 with TRBJ2-7; 8 bases align to TRBD2. TRBV7-1 is annotated as an ORF whose role is uncertain. The CDR3 has 15 amino acids. The junction had 10 bases not matched to a gene; V was cut back by 5 bases and J by 4 bases. The CDR3 bases are TGTGCCAGCAGCCCACCGGGGGGGGCAGTGTACGAGCAGTACTTC. Translation gives CASSPPGGAVYEQYF.

The chain joins TRBV18 to TRBJ2-3; TRBD2 aligns across 7 bases. Germline-derived CDR1 and CDR2 are KGHSH and LQKENI. The CDR3 is 15 residues long. The ends lost 2 bases at V and 3 bases at J; junction bases unmatched: 5. CDR3 sequence reads: CASSPNLAVTDTQYF. CDR3 coding DNA: TGTGCCAGCTCACCAAACCTAGCGGTTACAGATACGCAGTATTTT.

The gene calls are TRBV14 and TRBJ1-4; 7 bases are shared with TRBD1. Losses at the gene ends were 2 bases for V and 7 bases for J; bases not matched to a gene: 4. The germline V gene encodes CDR1 SGHDN and CDR2 FVKESK. The CDR3 extends over 14 amino acids. CDR3 sequence reads: CASSQSGGGEKLFF. CDR3 in DNA: TGTGCCAGCAGCCAATCAGGGGGAGGTGAAAAACTGTTTTTT.

This sequence joins TRBV5-4 and TRBJ2-1, with D possibly TRBD1 on 5 matching bases. The CDR3 is 14 residues long. The germline CDR1 and CDR2 sequences are SGHNT and YYREEE (reference sequence). V was clipped by 0 bases and J by 9 bases, with 13 bases between them. CDR3 residues: CASSLDRTMGEQFF. The CDR3, as DNA: TGTGCCAGCAGCTTGGACAGGACCATGGGTGAGCAGTTCTTC.

This chain connects TRBV28 to TRBJ2-5; maybe TRBD2 (5 bases). The CDR3 runs 17 residues. The V end lost 6 bases, the J end lost 5 bases, and 25 bases lay between the germline ends. Germline-derived CDR1 and CDR2 are MDHEN and SYDVKM. CDR3 sequence (DNA): TGTGCCAGCAGGTCCCCCCGAGGGATAAGTGTCCGGGAGACCCAGTACTTC. This codes for CASRSPRGISVRETQYF. The variable domain in full, with the rest retrieved from reference TRBV28 and TRBJ2-5, is DVKVTQSSRYLVKRTGEKVFLECVQDMDHENMFWYRQDPGLGLRLIYFSYDVKMKEKGDIPEGYSVSREKKERFSLILESASTNQTSMYLCASRSPRGISVRETQYFGPGTRLLVL.

The J gene is TRBJ1-6, the V gene TRBV30; the D is unclear. With 3 bases removed from V and 5 bases from J, the gap between germline ends came to 8 bases. The CDR3 has 13 amino acids. Germline V gives CDR1 GTSNPN, CDR2 SVGIG (reference sequence). The CDR3 spells CAWRGINNSPLHF. The CDR3 DNA sequence: TGTGCCTGGAGGGGGATTAATAATTCACCCCTCCACTTT.

The genes are TRBV11-3 and TRBJ2-7; no definite D call. Germline lookup yields CDR1 SGHNT and CDR2 YENEEA. This CDR3 has 15 residues. V dropped 5 bases and J dropped 2 bases, with 16 bases sitting between them. The CDR3 DNA follows: TGTGCCAGCAGCCCAGTGGGTGACGTTACCTACGAGCAGTACTTC. Translated, it gives CASSPVGDVTYEQYF.

The count of this clone is one. The V call is TRBV2, the J call TRBJ2-3; D remains ambiguous. This CDR3 spans 11 amino acids. Germline CDR1 SNHLY, CDR2 FYNNEI. The V end was cut by 1 base, the J end by 8 bases, with 4 bases between. The CDR3 loop is CASSEEGTQYF. CDR3 sequence (DNA): TGTGCCAGCAGTGAAGAGGGTACGCAGTATTTT.

This chain links TRBV20-1 with TRBJ1-2; D not resolved. The length of the CDR3 is 10 residues. The germline CDR1 and CDR2 sequences are DFQATT and SNEGSKA (reference sequence). Between the trimmed V and J ends, which lost 6 bases and 2 bases, there was a span of 4 bases. The CDR3 is CSASNYGYTF. The CDR3 DNA reads TGCAGTGCCTCGAACTATGGCTACACCTTC.

The gene calls are TRBV28 and TRBJ1-1; 7 nucleotides agree with TRBD1. Germline V CDR1 and CDR2: MDHEN, SYDVKM. The J segment lost 4 bases and the V segment lost 5 bases, leaving 7 bases of the junction unmatched. The CDR3 extends over 14 amino acids. The DNA of the CDR3 is TGTGCCAGCAGTAAAACGACAGGGATCACTGAAGCTTTCTTT. This gives the protein CASSKTTGITEAFF.

This chain uses TRBV30 with TRBJ1-6, with D possibly matching TRBD1 (5 bases). V lost 6 bases to trimming and J lost 5 bases, with 11 bases between them. This CDR3 has 13 residues. Germline V lookup: CDR1 GTSNPN, CDR2 SVGIG (reference sequence). In DNA, the CDR3 is TGTGCCTGTCTTAGACAGAATAATTCACCCCTCCACTTT. Translated, it gives CACLRQNNSPLHF. Supplemented by reference TRBV30 and TRBJ1-6, the full variable domain reads SQTIHQWPATLVQPVGSPLSLECTVEGTSNPNLYWYRQAAGRGLQLLFYSVGIGQISSEVPQNLSASRPQDRQFILSSKKLLLSDSGFYLCACLRQNNSPLHFGNGTRLTVT.

The chain is built from TRBV15 and TRBJ2-3; TRBD2 might be the D (6 bases). Germline V gene lookup returns CDR1 LNHNV and CDR2 YYDKDF (reference sequence). Trimming removed 3 bases at V and 0 bases at J, with 22 bases between. There are 19 residues in the CDR3. CDR3 sequence (DNA): TGTGCCACCAGCAGTCCCTTTTCGGCTAGCGTAACTAGCACAGATACGCAGTATTTT. It encodes CATSSPFSASVTSTDTQYF.

The V gene is TRBV10-3, the J gene TRBJ1-1; D might be TRBD1 (6 bases). V shed 4 bases and J shed 3 bases, with 18 bases lying between them. Germline CDR1 ENHRY, CDR2 SYGVKD. CDR3 length: 16 amino acids. The CDR3 DNA reads TGTGCCATCAGTGCTCAAGGGGGGGCGATTGACACTGAAGCTTTCTTT. Encoded protein: CAISAQGGAIDTEAFF.

The chain recombines TRBV4-1 with TRBJ1-1; 9 bases align to TRBD1. The V gene's germline CDR1 is MGHRA and CDR2 YSYEKL. This CDR3 is 16 amino acids long. Unmatched junction bases numbered 7, after V lost 4 bases and J lost 1 base. The chain's CDR3 is CASSPQGQGANTEAFF. DNA for the CDR3: TGCGCCAGCAGCCCGCAGGGACAGGGCGCGAACACTGAAGCTTTCTTT.

The J gene is TRBJ2-5, the V gene TRBV5-1; 8 positions match TRBD1. Germline CDR1 and CDR2: SGHRS and YFSETQ. The CDR3 is made up of 15 amino acids. V was pared by 4 bases and J by 5 bases, with 10 bases of the junction left unmatched. The DNA for the CDR3 is TGCGCCAGCAGCCAACAGGGGGAAACATCCGAGACCCAGTACTTC. Residues: CASSQQGETSETQYF.

The V and J genes are TRBV5-1 and TRBJ2-1, with D tentatively TRBD1 or TRBD2 (6 bases each). Germline V CDR1 and CDR2: SGHRS, YFSETQ. V lost 0 bases and J 3 bases, leaving 13 bases between the germline ends. The CDR3 consists of 16 residues. CDR3 in amino acids: CASSLALGGLYNEQFF. The DNA for the CDR3 is TGCGCCAGCAGCTTGGCCTTGGGGGGCCTCTACAATGAGCAGTTCTTC.

The chain has TRBV7-6 and TRBJ1-1; D gene ambiguous. This CDR3 contains 13 residues. Trimming removed 1 base at V and 4 bases at J, with 7 bases between. Germline V CDR1 and CDR2: SGHVS, FNYEAQ. CDR3 region: CASSLGMSTEAFF. CDR3 nucleotides: TGTGCCAGCAGCTTAGGGATGAGCACTGAAGCTTTCTTT.

Only one count was recorded for this clone. V and J are TRBV6-6 and TRBJ2-1; 8 bases are a match to TRBD1. Unmatched junction bases numbered 4, after V lost 5 bases and J lost 4 bases. CDR1 is MNHNY, CDR2 SVGAGI, per germline (reference sequence). CDR3 length equals 14 residues. The CDR3 bases are TGTGCCAGCAGTACGGGACAGGAGTACAATGAGCAGTTCTTC. Its translation: CASSTGQEYNEQFF.

The rearrangement uses TRBV28 and TRBJ1-5; a weak D match, TRBD1 (6 bases). CDR1 is MDHEN, CDR2 SYDVKM, per germline. The CDR3 runs 15 residues. V shed 5 bases and J shed 6 bases, with 17 bases lying between them. In DNA form, the CDR3 reads TGTGCCAGCAGTCCTAGAGGGGGGGGTGGTCAGCCCCAGCATTTT. Its protein product is CASSPRGGGGQPQHF.

This chain's CDR3 is CASSKDSSTEAFF. The CDR3 coding sequence is TGTGCCAGCAGCAAGGACAGCAGCACTGAAGCTTTCTTT. This chain connects TRBV6-5 to TRBJ1-1; D may be TRBD1 (6 bases). CDR3 length: 13 amino acids. Germline lookup yields CDR1 MNHEY and CDR2 SVGAGI. The V end was cut by 6 bases, the J end by 4 bases, with 12 bases between.

This chain connects TRBV6-1 to TRBJ1-2; no reliable D call. V was shortened by 8 bases and J by 4 bases, with 17 bases between the two germline ends. This CDR3 comprises 14 residues. Germline values: CDR1 MNHNS, CDR2 SASEGT. The CDR3 bases are TGTGCCAGCGAGGAGGAGAACGGTGGCTATGGCTACACCTTC. This encodes CASEEENGGYGYTF.